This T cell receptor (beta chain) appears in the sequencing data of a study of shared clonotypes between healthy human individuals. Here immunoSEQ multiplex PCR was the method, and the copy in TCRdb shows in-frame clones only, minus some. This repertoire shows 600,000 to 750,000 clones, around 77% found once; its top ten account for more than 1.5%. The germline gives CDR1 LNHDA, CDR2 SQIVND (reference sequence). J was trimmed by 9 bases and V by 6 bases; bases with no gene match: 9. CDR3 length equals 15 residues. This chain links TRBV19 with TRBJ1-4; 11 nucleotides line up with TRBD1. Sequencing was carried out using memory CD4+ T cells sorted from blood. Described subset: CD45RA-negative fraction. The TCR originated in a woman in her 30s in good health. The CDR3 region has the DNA TGTGCCAGTAGCCCCGGGACAGGGGGACCTAAAAAACTGTTTTTT. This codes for CASSPGTGGPKKLFF. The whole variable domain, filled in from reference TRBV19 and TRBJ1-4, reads DGGITQSPKYLFRKEGQNVTLSCEQNLNHDAMYWYRQDPGQGLRLIYYSQIVNDFQKGDIAEGYSVSREKKESFPLTVTSAQKNPTAFYLCASSPGTGGPKKLFFGSGTQLSVL.